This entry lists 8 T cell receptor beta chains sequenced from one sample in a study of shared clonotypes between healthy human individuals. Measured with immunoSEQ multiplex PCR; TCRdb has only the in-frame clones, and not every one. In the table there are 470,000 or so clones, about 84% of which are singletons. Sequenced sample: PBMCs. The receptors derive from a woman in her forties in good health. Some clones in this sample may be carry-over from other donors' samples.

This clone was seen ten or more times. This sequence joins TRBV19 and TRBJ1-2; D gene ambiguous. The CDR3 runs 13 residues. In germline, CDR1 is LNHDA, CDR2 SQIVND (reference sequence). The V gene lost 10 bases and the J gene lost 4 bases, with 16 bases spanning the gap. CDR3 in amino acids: CATRTDEPYGYTF. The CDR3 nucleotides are TGTGCCACGAGGACGGACGAGCCCTATGGCTACACCTTC.

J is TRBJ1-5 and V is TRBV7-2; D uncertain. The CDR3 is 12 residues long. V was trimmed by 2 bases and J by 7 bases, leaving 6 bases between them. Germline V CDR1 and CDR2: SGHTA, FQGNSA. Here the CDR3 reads CASSLLGQPQHF. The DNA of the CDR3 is TGTGCCAGCAGCTTATTAGGCCAGCCCCAGCATTTT.

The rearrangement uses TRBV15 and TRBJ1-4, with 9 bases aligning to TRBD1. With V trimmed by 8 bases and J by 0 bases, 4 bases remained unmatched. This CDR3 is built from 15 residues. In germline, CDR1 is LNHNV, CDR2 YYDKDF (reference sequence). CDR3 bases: TGTGCCACCCGGGACAGGGTCGCAACTAATGAAAAACTGTTTTTT. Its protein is CATRDRVATNEKLFF.

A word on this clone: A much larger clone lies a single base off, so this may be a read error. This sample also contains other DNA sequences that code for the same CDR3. CDR3 nucleotides: TGCGCCAGTAGTATGGGATCCGGGACAGGGGCAGAGACCCAGTACTTC. It codes for CASSMGSGTGAETQYF. The chain couples TRBV19 to TRBJ2-5, with 10 bases fitting TRBD1. The CDR3 loop spans 16 amino acids. Germline V gives CDR1 LNHDA, CDR2 SQIVND (reference sequence).

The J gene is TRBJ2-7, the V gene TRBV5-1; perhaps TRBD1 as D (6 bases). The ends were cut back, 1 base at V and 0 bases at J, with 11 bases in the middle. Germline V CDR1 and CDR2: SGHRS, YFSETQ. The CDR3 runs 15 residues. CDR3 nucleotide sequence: TGCGCCAGCAGCTTGCTGGGACACAGCTCCTACGAGCAGTACTTC. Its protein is CASSLLGHSSYEQYF.

CDR3 amino acids: CSVVGDQDRYTF. The DNA for the CDR3 is TGCAGCGTTGTAGGGGACCAGGATCGCTACACCTTC. V gene TRBV29-1 combines with J gene TRBJ1-2; TRBD1 might be the D (5 bases). Trimming took off 4 bases at V and 9 bases at J, with 15 bases between the two ends. The germline V gene encodes CDR1 SQVTM and CDR2 ANQGSEA. The CDR3 has 12 amino acids.

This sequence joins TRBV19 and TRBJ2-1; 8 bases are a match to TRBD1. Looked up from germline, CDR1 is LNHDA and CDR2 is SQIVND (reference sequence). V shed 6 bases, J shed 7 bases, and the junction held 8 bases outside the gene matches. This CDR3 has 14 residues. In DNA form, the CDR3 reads TGTGCCAGTAGCAGGGGGCGCGGGATGAATGAGCAGTTCTTC. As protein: CASSRGRGMNEQFF. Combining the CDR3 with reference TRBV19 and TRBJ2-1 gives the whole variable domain DGGITQSPKYLFRKEGQNVTLSCEQNLNHDAMYWYRQDPGQGLRLIYYSQIVNDFQKGDIAEGYSVSREKKESFPLTVTSAQKNPTAFYLCASSRGRGMNEQFFGPGTRLTVL.

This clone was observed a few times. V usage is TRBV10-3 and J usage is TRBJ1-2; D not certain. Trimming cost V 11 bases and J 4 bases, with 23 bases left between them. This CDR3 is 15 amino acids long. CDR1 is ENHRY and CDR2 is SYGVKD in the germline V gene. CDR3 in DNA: TGTGCCCCCCAACCCAATAGACCACTCGGCTATGGCTACACCTTC. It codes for CAPQPNRPLGYGYTF.